What follows are 17 T cell receptor beta chains derived from one specimen sequenced in a study of blood T cell repertoires in COVID-19. The assay was immunoSEQ multiplex PCR, and TCRdb's table has in-frame clones only and misses some. The sample shows 200,000 to 300,000 clones, around 86% of them seen only once. Sequencing input: peripheral blood. These TCRs come from a woman aged 60-75 years with COVID-19, enrolled during active disease.

This clone appeared once. The chain is built from TRBV6-2 or TRBV6-3 and TRBJ1-1, with 10 bases identical to TRBD1. The germline CDR1 and CDR2 sequences are MNHEY and SVGEGT. The V gene end was trimmed by 4 bases and the J gene end by 4 bases; junction bases not matched to a gene: 15. This CDR3 comprises 18 residues. CDR3 protein: CASSSNTKGQGRFTEAFF. Here the CDR3 DNA reads TGTGCCAGCAGTTCCAATACCAAGGGACAGGGGCGATTCACTGAAGCTTTCTTT.

CDR3 sequence: CASSLIGGIYEQYF. The DNA of the CDR3 is TGTGCCAGCAGCTTGATAGGGGGCATCTACGAGCAGTACTTC. V and J are TRBV5-5 and TRBJ2-7, with 7 positions matching TRBD1. The CDR3 is 14 amino acids. V lost 1 base to trimming and J lost 3 bases; unmatched junction nucleotides: 4. Germline CDR1 reads SGHKS; CDR2 reads YYEKEE (reference sequence).

Comments on this clone: An end of the junction differs from the germline gene, which may be a read error. The chain employs TRBV27 and TRBJ2-2; TRBD2 might be the D (6 bases). The CDR3 runs 17 residues. In germline, CDR1 is MNHEY, CDR2 SMNVEV (reference sequence). The CDR3 protein is CASNLSRDWANTGELFF. DNA of the CDR3: TGTGCCAGCAATTTATCGAGGGACTGGGCGAACACCGGGGAGCTGTTTTTT.

V usage is TRBV29-1 and J usage is TRBJ2-1, with TRBD2 as a possible D gene (6 bases). Trimming took 6 bases from V and 4 from J, leaving 22 bases between them. This CDR3 contains 16 residues. Germline V gives CDR1 SQVTM, CDR2 ANQGSEA. The CDR3 DNA reads as TGCAGCGTCGGACCACAGTGGGGAGGAGGATACAATGAGCAGTTCTTC. It encodes CSVGPQWGGGYNEQFF.

V and J are TRBV6-2 or TRBV6-3 and TRBJ1-6; TRBD1 matches 7 bases. The germline V gene encodes CDR1 MNHEY and CDR2 SVGEGT. V was pared by 2 bases and J by 6 bases, with 4 bases of the junction left unmatched. CDR3 length: 15 residues. The CDR3 DNA reads TGTGCCAGCAGTTACCCTACAGGGGCTAATTCACCCCTCCACTTT. Protein sequence: CASSYPTGANSPLHF.

The chain employs TRBV4-3 and TRBJ2-1, with 9 nucleotides matching TRBD2. Germline V gene lookup returns CDR1 LGHNA and CDR2 YSLEER. The junction had 11 bases not matched to a gene; V was cut back by 2 bases and J by 9 bases. CDR3 length: 16 amino acids. For the CDR3, the DNA is TGCGCCAGCAGCCAACAACCGGGACTAGCTTCGGGTGAGCAGTTCTTC. Translation gives CASSQQPGLASGEQFF.

At least ten counts were recorded for this clone. This chain connects TRBV15 to TRBJ2-7; maybe TRBD1 (6 bases). CDR1 is LNHNV and CDR2 is YYDKDF in the germline V gene (reference sequence). The CDR3 is made up of 15 amino acids. V was cut by 2 bases and J by 1 base, with 12 bases left in between. The CDR3 here is CATSRNLGGSYEQYF. CDR3 coding DNA: TGTGCCACCAGCAGAAACCTAGGGGGATCCTACGAGCAGTACTTC.

The gene calls are TRBV28 and TRBJ1-6; TRBD1 agrees at 8 bases. CDR1 and CDR2 from the germline V gene are MDHEN and SYDVKM. This CDR3 contains 14 residues. V lost 3 bases to trimming and J lost 5 bases; unmatched junction nucleotides: 0. The CDR3 protein is CASSLTGDNSPLHF. The CDR3, as DNA: TGTGCCAGCAGTTTGACAGGGGATAATTCACCCCTCCACTTT. The variable domain in full, completed from reference TRBV28 and TRBJ1-6, reads DVKVTQSSRYLVKRTGEKVFLECVQDMDHENMFWYRQDPGLGLRLIYFSYDVKMKEKGDIPEGYSVSREKKERFSLILESASTNQTSMYLCASSLTGDNSPLHFGNGTRLTVT.

This chain connects TRBV9 to TRBJ2-1; 9 bases are a match to TRBD2. Germline CDR1 reads SGDLS; CDR2 reads YYNGEE. The CDR3 is made up of 15 amino acids. Trimming took 0 bases from V and 6 from J; bases not matched to a gene: 4. The DNA of the CDR3 is TGTGCCAGCAGCGTAGGGACTAGCGATTTCAATGAGCAGTTCTTC. Its translation is CASSVGTSDFNEQFF.

The V gene is TRBV19, the J gene TRBJ1-2; tentative D call: TRBD1 (5 bases). Per germline, CDR1 LNHDA and CDR2 SQIVND (reference sequence). The length of the CDR3 is 14 residues. The V end was cut by 7 bases, the J end by 3 bases, with 15 bases between. CDR3 nucleotide sequence: TGTGCCAGTACTAAAGGGGCCCTTTACTATGGCTACACCTTC. It translates to CASTKGALYYGYTF.

In this sample, this clone turned up many times. The chain recombines TRBV5-3 with TRBJ2-7, with D tentatively TRBD1 (6 bases). TRBV5-3 has ORF status, its function being uncertain. V dropped 4 bases and J dropped 6 bases, with 14 bases sitting between them. There are 13 residues in the CDR3. The CDR3 nucleotides are TGTGCCAGAAGCACCAGGGGCAAGACCGAGCAGTACTTC. This encodes CARSTRGKTEQYF.

CDR3 region: CASSLFQNQPQHF. The CDR3 DNA follows: TGTGCCAGCAGTTTATTTCAGAATCAGCCCCAGCATTTT. The chain recombines TRBV27 with TRBJ1-5; D uncertain. The CDR3 length is 13 residues. V lost 1 base and J lost 4, with 5 bases in between. Germline V gene sequence: CDR1 MNHEY, CDR2 SMNVEV (reference sequence).

The chain is built from TRBV28 and TRBJ2-7; 13 positions agree with TRBD2. The germline V gene encodes CDR1 MDHEN and CDR2 SYDVKM. CDR3 length equals 17 residues. Unmatched junction bases numbered 3, after V lost 1 base and J lost 0 bases. The CDR3 reads CASSLLGLAGTSYEQYF. CDR3 sequence (DNA): TGTGCCAGCAGTTTATTGGGACTAGCGGGGACCTCCTACGAGCAGTACTTC.

The table lists this clone with a count of one. The chain uses TRBV7-8 and TRBJ2-1, with 7 bases aligning to TRBD2. Germline CDR1 is SGHVS and CDR2 is FQNEAQ. V lost 3 bases, J lost 7 bases, and 18 bases stayed unmatched. The CDR3 consists of 18 residues. In nucleotides, the CDR3 is TGTGCCAGCAGCTTGCGGTTCCGGGACTACAAACATGATAATGAGCAGTTCTTC. Translation gives CASSLRFRDYKHDNEQFF.

The chain links TRBV19 to TRBJ2-5; D is perhaps TRBD2 (5 bases). Trimming took 3 bases from V and 1 from J, leaving 24 bases between them. In germline, CDR1 is LNHDA, CDR2 SQIVND (reference sequence). The CDR3 covers 19 residues. Here the CDR3 reads CASSIPIVSLTTSQETQYF. In DNA form, the CDR3 reads TGTGCCAGTAGTATCCCTATCGTGTCTTTGACAACTAGCCAAGAGACCCAGTACTTC.

This chain connects TRBV28 to TRBJ1-4; 9 bases are a match to TRBD1. Germline CDR1 reads MDHEN; CDR2 reads SYDVKM. The CDR3 runs to 16 residues. The V and J ends lost 5 bases and 8 bases, in that order; junction bases with no gene match: 12. The chain's CDR3 is CASSPSPGQGGEKLFF. In DNA form, the CDR3 reads TGTGCCAGCAGTCCTTCCCCGGGACAGGGTGGAGAAAAACTGTTTTTT.

This chain links TRBV30 with TRBJ1-6; unclear D gene. The CDR3 runs to 12 residues. Germline CDR1 is GTSNPN and CDR2 is SVGIG (reference sequence). Trimming took 3 bases from V and 10 from J, leaving 10 bases between them. DNA of the CDR3: TGTGCCTGGAGACCGGGTGAATCACCCCTCCACTTT. Protein sequence: CAWRPGESPLHF.